The source of this T cell receptor (beta chain) is a study of T cell repertoires in cytomegalovirus infection. Study-wide points: Individuals carrying CMV plus the relevant HLA were identified by cumulative frequency of public TCR beta families.

MiXCR was run by TCRdb on the reads, yielding one entry per CDR3 protein. The table has around 430,000 distinct CDR3 sequences, about 42% seen once; the top ten hold approximately 40%. Note on this clonotype: No antigen is known for it.

The V and J ends lost 5 bases and 8 bases respectively, with 10 bases between them. Per the germline V gene, CDR1 is MNHNS and CDR2 is SASEGT. The length of the CDR3 is 12 residues. The chain has TRBV6-1 and TRBJ2-1, with D perhaps matching TRBD1 (5 bases). The sequences come from cultured PBMCs, collected from culture after CMV antigen stimulation. This clonotype was sampled from a human donor in good health (CMV status not recorded). Some clones in this sample may be carry-over from other donors' samples. CDR3 protein: CASSKQGYEQFF. The CDR3 bases are TGTGCCAGCAGTAAGCAGGGATATGAGCAGTTCTTC.